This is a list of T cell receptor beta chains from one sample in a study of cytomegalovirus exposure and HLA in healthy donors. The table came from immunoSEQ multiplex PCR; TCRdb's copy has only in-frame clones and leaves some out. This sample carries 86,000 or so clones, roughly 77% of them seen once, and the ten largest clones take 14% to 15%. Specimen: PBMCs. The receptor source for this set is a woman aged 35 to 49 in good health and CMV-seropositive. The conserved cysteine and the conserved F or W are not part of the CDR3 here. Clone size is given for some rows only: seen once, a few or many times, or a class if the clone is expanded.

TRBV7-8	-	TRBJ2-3	ASSLGAGSSTDTQY
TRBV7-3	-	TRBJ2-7	ASSTGSHDEQY
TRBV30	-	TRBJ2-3	AWAGVAGYTDTQY
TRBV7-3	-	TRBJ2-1	ASSSDSEQF
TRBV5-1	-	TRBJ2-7	ASSWDTYEQY
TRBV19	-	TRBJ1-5	ASNKGDQPQH
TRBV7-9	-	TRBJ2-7	ASSFTGSGYEQY
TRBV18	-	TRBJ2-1	ASSPPLGRSSYNEQF
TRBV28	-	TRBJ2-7	ASRPPSAYEQY
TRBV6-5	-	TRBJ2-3	ASSYSLAGTTDTQY
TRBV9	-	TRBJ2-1	ASSVGASGTYNEQF
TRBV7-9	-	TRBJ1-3	ASSHSLVAGQPGNTIY
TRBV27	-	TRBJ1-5	ASSLGRGGVQDPQH
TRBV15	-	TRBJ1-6	ATSRDLGLGNSPLH
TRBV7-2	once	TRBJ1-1	ASSGPGQGIPEAF
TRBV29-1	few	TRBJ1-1	SVARGDSEAF
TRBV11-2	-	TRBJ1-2	ASSLGTGGNYGYT
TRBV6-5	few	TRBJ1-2	ASSYGTGAYGYT
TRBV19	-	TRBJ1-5	ASSAGYSNQPQH
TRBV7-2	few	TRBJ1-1	ASSFPGGVLGEAF
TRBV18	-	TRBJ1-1	ASSPSYRNTEAF
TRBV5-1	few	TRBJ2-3	ASSRSGDSDTQY
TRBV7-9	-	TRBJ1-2	ASSYIGSREGYYGYT
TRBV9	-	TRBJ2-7	ASSPPGTGSYEQY
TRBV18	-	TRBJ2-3	ASSPPQGTDTQY
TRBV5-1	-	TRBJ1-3	ASSLGDPGNTIY
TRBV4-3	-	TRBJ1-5	ASSQDLRGGNQPQH
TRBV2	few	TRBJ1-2	ASSVGWDRDGYT
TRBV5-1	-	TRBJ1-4	ASSLNWGQTNEKLF
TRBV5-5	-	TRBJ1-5	ASSEAIVQPQH
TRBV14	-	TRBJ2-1	ASSQRSRNEQF
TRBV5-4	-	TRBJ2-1	ASSLRGNNEQF
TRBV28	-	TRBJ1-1	ASIQGAGTEAF
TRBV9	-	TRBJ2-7	ASSVAPSGSVYEQY
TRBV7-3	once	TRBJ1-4	ASSPGQGGGEKLF
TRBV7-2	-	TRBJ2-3	ASSLYTDTQY
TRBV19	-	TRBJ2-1	ASKIGGGNEQF
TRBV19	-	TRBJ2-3	ASSFGGFTPDTQY
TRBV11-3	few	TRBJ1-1	ASSPSGGTEAF
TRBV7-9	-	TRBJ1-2	ASSLYAGDGYT